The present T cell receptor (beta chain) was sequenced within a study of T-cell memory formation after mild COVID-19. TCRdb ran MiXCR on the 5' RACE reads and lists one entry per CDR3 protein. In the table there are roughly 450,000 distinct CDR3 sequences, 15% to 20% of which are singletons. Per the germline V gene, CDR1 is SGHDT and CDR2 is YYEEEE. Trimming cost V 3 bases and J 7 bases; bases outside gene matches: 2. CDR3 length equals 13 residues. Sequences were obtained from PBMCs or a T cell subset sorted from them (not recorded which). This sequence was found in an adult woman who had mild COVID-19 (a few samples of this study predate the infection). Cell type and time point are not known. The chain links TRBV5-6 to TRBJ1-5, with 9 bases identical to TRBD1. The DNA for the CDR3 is TGTGCCAGCAGCTCGGGACAGGGCCAGCCCCAGCATTTT. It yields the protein CASSSGQGQPQHF.